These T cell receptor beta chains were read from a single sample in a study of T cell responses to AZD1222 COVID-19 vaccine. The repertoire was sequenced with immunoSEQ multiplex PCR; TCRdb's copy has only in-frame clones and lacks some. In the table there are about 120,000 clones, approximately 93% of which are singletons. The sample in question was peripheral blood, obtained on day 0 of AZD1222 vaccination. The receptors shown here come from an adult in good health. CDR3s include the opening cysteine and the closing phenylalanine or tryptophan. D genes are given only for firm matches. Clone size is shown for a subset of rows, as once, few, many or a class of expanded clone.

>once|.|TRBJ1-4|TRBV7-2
CASSLRSGPSGGSHEKLFF
TGTGCCAGCAGCTTAAGGTCGGGACCTTCCGGAGGGTCCCATGAAAAACTGTTTTTT
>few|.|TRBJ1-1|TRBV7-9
CASSRGGAEAFF
TGTGCCAGCAGCCGAGGAGGGGCGGAAGCTTTCTTT
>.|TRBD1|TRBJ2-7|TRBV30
CAWSGTGHEQYF
TGTGCCTGGAGTGGGACAGGGCACGAGCAGTACTTC
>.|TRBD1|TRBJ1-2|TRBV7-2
CASSSLGGTGVAGYTF
TGTGCCAGCAGCTCGCTGGGAGGGACAGGGGTAGCGGGCTACACCTTC
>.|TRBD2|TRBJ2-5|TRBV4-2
CASSQSSGGYQETQYF
TGTGCCAGCAGCCAAAGTAGCGGGGGGTACCAAGAGACCCAGTACTTC
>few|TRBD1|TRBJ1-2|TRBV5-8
CASSWTGQGNYGYTF
TGTGCCAGCAGCTGGACAGGGCAGGGTAACTATGGCTACACCTTC
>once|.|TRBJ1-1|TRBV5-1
CASSQSGTPGTEAFF
TGCGCCAGCAGCCAATCCGGGACGCCGGGCACTGAAGCTTTCTTT
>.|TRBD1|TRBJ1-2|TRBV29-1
CSVEGGGAWGYTF
TGCAGCGTTGAAGGAGGGGGCGCCTGGGGCTACACCTTC
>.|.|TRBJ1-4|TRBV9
CASSTGRNEKLFF
TGTGCCAGCAGCACAGGACGGAATGAAAAACTGTTTTTT
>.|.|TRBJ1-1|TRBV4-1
CASSQLIWGTNTEAFF
TGCGCCAGCAGCCAATTGATCTGGGGGACGAACACTGAAGCTTTCTTT
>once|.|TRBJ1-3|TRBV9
CASSPREGFSGNTIYF
TGTGCCAGCAGCCCTCGCGAGGGATTCTCTGGAAACACCATATATTTT
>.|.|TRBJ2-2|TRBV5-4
CASSVSNTGELFF
TGTGCCAGCAGCGTTTCGAACACCGGGGAGCTGTTTTTT
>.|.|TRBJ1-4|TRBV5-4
CASSLGRQTDEKLFF
TGTGCCAGCAGCTTGGGGAGGCAGACGGACGAAAAACTGTTTTTT
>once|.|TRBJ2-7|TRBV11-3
CASSFRGFGYEQYF
TGTGCCAGCAGCTTCCGAGGGTTCGGCTACGAGCAGTACTTC
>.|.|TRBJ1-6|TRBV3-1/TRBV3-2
CASSSRAPGDSPLHF
TGTGCCAGCAGCAGCCGGGCCCCAGGGGATTCACCCCTCCACTTT
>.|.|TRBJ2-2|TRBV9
CASTPHPGRSNTGELFF
TGTGCCAGCACCCCACACCCGGGACGTTCGAACACCGGGGAGCTGTTTTTT
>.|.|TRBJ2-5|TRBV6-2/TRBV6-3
CASSKGPGGSVQETQYF
TGTGCCAGCAGTAAGGGGCCCGGGGGCAGTGTTCAAGAGACCCAGTACTTC
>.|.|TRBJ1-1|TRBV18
CASSPLKQSAEAFF
TGTGCCAGCTCACCCCTCAAACAGTCTGCTGAAGCTTTCTTT
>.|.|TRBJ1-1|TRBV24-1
CATSDLERFGEAFF
TGTGCCACCAGTGATTTGGAGCGCTTTGGGGAAGCTTTCTTT
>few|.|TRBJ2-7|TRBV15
CATSRDQSSEQYF
TGTGCCACCAGCAGAGATCAGAGTAGCGAGCAGTACTTC
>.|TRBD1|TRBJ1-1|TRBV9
CASSALRTGGHTEAFF
TGTGCCAGCAGCGCGCTACGGACAGGGGGCCACACTGAAGCTTTCTTT
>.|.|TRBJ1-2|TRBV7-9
CASSSGFSGGYTF
TGTGCCAGCAGCTCGGGGTTCTCTGGTGGCTACACCTTC
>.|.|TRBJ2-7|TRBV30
CAWSGRGYEQYF
TGTGCCTGGAGTGGACGGGGGTACGAGCAGTACTTC
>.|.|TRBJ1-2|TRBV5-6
CASSLQRRAYGYTF
TGTGCCAGCAGCTTGCAGAGGAGGGCCTATGGCTACACCTTC
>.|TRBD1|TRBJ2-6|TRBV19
CASSLTGTGANVLTF
TGTGCCAGTAGTCTGACAGGGACTGGGGCCAACGTCCTGACTTTC
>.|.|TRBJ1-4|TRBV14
CASSQGGRNNEKLFF
TGTGCCAGCAGCCAAGGGGGCAGAAATAATGAAAAACTGTTTTTT
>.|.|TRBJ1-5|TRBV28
CASSLGRGTQPQHF
TGTGCCAGCAGTTTGGGCAGGGGCACCCAGCCCCAGCATTTT
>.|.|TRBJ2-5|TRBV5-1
CASSLDGPGAQYF
TGCGCCAGCAGCTTGGATGGCCCCGGGGCCCAGTACTTC
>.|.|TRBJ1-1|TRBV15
CATSRTRQSKVGEAFF
TGTGCCACCAGCAGAACCCGACAGTCAAAGGTGGGTGAAGCTTTCTTT
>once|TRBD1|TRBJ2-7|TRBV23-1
CASSQHRGCLPYYEQYF
TGCGCCAGCAGTCAACACAGGGGATGTCTACCCTACTACGAGCAGTACTTC
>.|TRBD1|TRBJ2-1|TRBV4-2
CASSTRTGDYNEQFF
TGTGCCAGCAGCACAAGGACAGGGGACTACAATGAGCAGTTCTTC
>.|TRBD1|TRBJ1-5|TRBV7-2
CASSLVGTGDNQPQHF
TGTGCCAGCAGCTTAGTAGGGACAGGGGATAATCAGCCCCAGCATTTT
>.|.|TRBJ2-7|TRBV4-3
CASSQDRRGVLYEQYF
TGCGCCAGCAGCCAAGATAGGAGGGGGGTTCTGTACGAGCAGTACTTC
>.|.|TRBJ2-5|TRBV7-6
CASSLERYQETQYF
TGTGCCAGCAGCTTAGAACGGTACCAAGAGACCCAGTACTTC
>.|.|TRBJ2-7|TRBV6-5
CASSRDPDYEQYF
TGTGCCAGCAGCAGGGACCCAGACTACGAGCAGTACTTC
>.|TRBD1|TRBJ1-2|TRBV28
CASSGDSLRGYTF
TGTGCCAGCAGCGGGGACAGTCTCCGGGGCTACACCTTC
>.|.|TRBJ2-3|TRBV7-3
CASSLSGTDTQYF
TGTGCCAGCAGCTTATCCGGTACAGATACGCAGTATTTT
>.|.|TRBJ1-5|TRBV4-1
CASSHVPSDRGNQPQHF
TGCGCCAGCAGCCATGTACCGAGCGATCGGGGCAATCAGCCCCAGCATTTT
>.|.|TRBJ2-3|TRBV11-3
CASSHPGGADTQYF
TGTGCCAGCAGCCACCCCGGGGGTGCAGATACGCAGTATTTT
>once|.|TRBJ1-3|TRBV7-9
CASSLSLTGTGSGNTIYF
TGTGCCAGCAGCTTATCCCTAACAGGGACTGGATCTGGAAACACCATATATTTT
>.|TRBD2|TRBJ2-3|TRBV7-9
CASSFGLALTDTQYF
TGTGCCAGCAGCTTCGGACTAGCCCTCACAGATACGCAGTATTTT
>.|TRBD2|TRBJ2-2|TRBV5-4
CASRLRTSGGTGELFF
TGTGCCAGCAGACTTAGGACTAGCGGGGGAACCGGGGAGCTGTTTTTT
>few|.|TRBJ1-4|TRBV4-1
CASSLAQRDEKLFF
TGCGCCAGCAGCTTGGCGCAGAGGGATGAAAAACTGTTTTTT
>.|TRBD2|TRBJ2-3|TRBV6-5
CASNPLAGESDTQYF
TGTGCCAGCAACCCACTAGCGGGGGAATCAGATACGCAGTATTTT
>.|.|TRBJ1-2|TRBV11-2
CASESSGSGYGYTF
TGTGCCAGCGAGTCCTCGGGGAGCGGCTATGGCTACACCTTC
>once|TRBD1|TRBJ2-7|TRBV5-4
CASSPSGTGAPEQYF
TGTGCCAGCAGCCCCTCCGGGACAGGGGCCCCCGAGCAGTACTTC
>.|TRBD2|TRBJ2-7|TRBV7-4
CASSLGMGTSGGILYEQYF
TGTGCCAGCAGCTTGGGGATGGGGACTAGCGGGGGGATTTTGTACGAGCAGTACTTC
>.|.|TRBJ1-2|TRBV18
CASSPERFRSAYYGYTF
TGTGCCAGCTCACCCGAACGATTCAGGTCCGCATACTATGGCTACACCTTC
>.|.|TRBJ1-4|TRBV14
CASSQDPGQQLFF
TGTGCCAGCAGCCAAGACCCTGGACAGCAACTGTTTTTT
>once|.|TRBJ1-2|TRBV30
CAWSVPDRLNYGYTF
TGTGCCTGGAGTGTACCGGACAGATTAAACTATGGCTACACCTTC
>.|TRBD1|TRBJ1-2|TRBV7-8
CASSLALSGTGLSYTF
TGTGCCAGCAGCTTAGCCCTCTCCGGGACAGGGCTCAGCTACACCTTC
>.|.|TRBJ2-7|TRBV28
CAIQYGTSYEQYF
TGTGCCATTCAATACGGGACCTCCTACGAGCAGTACTTC
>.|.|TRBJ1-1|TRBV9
CASSVATENAEAFF
TGTGCCAGCAGCGTAGCGACAGAGAATGCTGAAGCTTTCTTT
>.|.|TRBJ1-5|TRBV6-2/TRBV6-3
CASTPFLGLQPQHF
TGTGCCAGCACCCCCTTTTTGGGGCTTCAGCCCCAGCATTTT
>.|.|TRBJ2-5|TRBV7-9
CASSLGSRGLEYQETQYF
TGTGCCAGCAGCTTAGGTTCTAGAGGCCTGGAGTACCAAGAGACCCAGTACTTC
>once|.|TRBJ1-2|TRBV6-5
CASRESTGNYGYTF
TGTGCCAGCAGGGAGTCCACAGGGAACTATGGCTACACCTTC
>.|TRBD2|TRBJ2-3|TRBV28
CASSLSTPGLVYDTQYF
TGTGCCAGCAGTTTATCCACCCCGGGACTAGTTTACGATACGCAGTATTTT
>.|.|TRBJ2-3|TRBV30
CAWRGNWGDTQYF
TGTGCCTGGAGGGGAAACTGGGGCGATACGCAGTATTTT
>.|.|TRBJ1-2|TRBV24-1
CATSTPGGYGYTF
TGTGCCACCAGCACACCGGGGGGGTATGGCTACACCTTC
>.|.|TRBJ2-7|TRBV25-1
CASSILYWQYF
TGTGCCAGCAGTATATTGTATTGGCAGTACTTC